This T cell receptor beta chain appears in the sequencing data of a study of cytomegalovirus exposure and HLA in healthy donors. About this clone: What it binds is not known.

The CDR3 has 15 amino acids. The junction had 6 bases not matched to a gene; V was cut back by 2 bases and J by 12 bases. Germline lookup yields CDR1 SGHDN and CDR2 FVKESK. A multiplex PCR was run with 60 Vbeta primers and 13 Jbeta primers. The protocol was immunoSEQ multiplex PCR, while the TCRdb copy is restricted to in-frame clones and leaves out a portion. The top ten clones hold about 3.1% of a sample with some 190,000 clones, around 67% of them seen once. Study results and caveats: A later look showed TCR association rates differing by HLA locus, highest for DRB1 and lowest for HLA-C.

The sequenced material came from PBMCs. This receptor was obtained from a woman aged 30 to 39 in good health and CMV-seropositive. The chain recombines TRBV14 with TRBJ2-1; 14 nucleotides agree with TRBD2. The CDR3 reads CASSQTGTSGSLQFF. In DNA, the CDR3 is TGTGCCAGCAGCCAAACCGGGACTAGCGGGAGTCTGCAGTTCTTC.